Below are 14 T cell receptor beta chains sequenced from a single sample in a study of cytomegalovirus exposure and HLA in healthy donors. Primers: 60 Vbeta forward and 13 Jbeta reverse. The table came from immunoSEQ multiplex PCR; TCRdb's copy has only in-frame clones and leaves some out. The table for this sample gives roughly 150,000 clones. The sample was PBMCs. All receptors come from a woman between 50 and 59 years old in good health and CMV-seronegative.

The chain joins TRBV9 to TRBJ1-4; D is unclear. This CDR3 has 15 residues. V was shortened by 3 bases and J by 8 bases, with 17 bases between the two germline ends. The germline V gene has CDR1 SGDLS and CDR2 YYNGEE. The CDR3 spells CASSDPGTRGEKLFF. CDR3 sequence (DNA): TGTGCCAGCAGCGACCCAGGAACCCGTGGGGAAAAACTGTTTTTT.

The chain combines TRBV5-6 with TRBJ2-7; 9 bases align to TRBD1. V lost 4 bases to trimming and J lost 7 bases; unmatched junction nucleotides: 9. Germline V CDR1 and CDR2: SGHDT, YYEEEE. The CDR3 is made up of 14 amino acids. The CDR3 DNA reads TGTGCCAGCAGCAGATATGACAGGGGGAGAGAGCAGTACTTC. Amino acids: CASSRYDRGREQYF.

The rearrangement joins TRBV7-9 to TRBJ1-1; perhaps TRBD1 as D (5 bases). The CDR3 runs 12 residues. Germline assignment: CDR1 SEHNR and CDR2 FQNEAQ (reference sequence). Trimming removed 2 bases at V and 6 bases at J, with 7 bases between. The CDR3 spells CASSLQGPEAFF. CDR3 nucleotides: TGTGCCAGCAGCTTACAGGGTCCTGAAGCTTTCTTT.

The J gene is TRBJ2-5, the V gene TRBV11-1; D is uncertain. The length of the CDR3 is 13 residues. V lost 2 bases, J lost 3 bases, and 7 bases lay in between. Germline CDR1 and CDR2: SGHAT and FQDESV (reference sequence). The CDR3 region has the DNA TGTGCCAGCAGCTTACTCCGGGAAGAGACCCAGTACTTC. Translation: CASSLLREETQYF.

The V and J genes are TRBV6-5 and TRBJ2-4; possibly TRBD2 for D (5 bases). CDR1 and CDR2 (germline): MNHEY, SVGAGI. Trimming pared 5 bases from V and 0 bases from J, leaving 8 bases between. The CDR3 sequence is 14 residues long. The CDR3 reads CASSAAVAKNIQYF. CDR3 coding DNA: TGTGCCAGCAGTGCAGCGGTAGCCAAAAACATTCAGTACTTC.

The chain carries TRBV4-3 and TRBJ2-1; possibly TRBD2 for D (7 bases). The CDR3 has 15 residues. V was trimmed by 4 bases and J by 6 bases, leaving 16 bases between them. Per the germline V gene, CDR1 is LGHNA and CDR2 is YSLEER. The CDR3 sequence is CASSRPGGRGNEQFF. DNA for the CDR3: TGCGCCAGCAGCCGTCCGGGGGGCAGGGGCAATGAGCAGTTCTTC.

The V and J genes are TRBV2 and TRBJ2-3; a possible D gene is TRBD2 (6 bases). The CDR3 extends over 14 amino acids. The germline CDR1 and CDR2 sequences are SNHLY and FYNNEI. The ends were cut back, 9 bases at V and 0 bases at J, with 13 bases in the middle. CDR3 in amino acids: CASPHSGSTDTQYF. The CDR3 region has the DNA TGTGCCAGTCCCCATAGCGGCAGCACAGATACGCAGTATTTT.

The J gene is TRBJ2-5, the V gene TRBV5-4; D is unclear. Trimming shortened V by 0 bases and J by 2 bases, and 8 bases separated the two germline ends. CDR1 SGHNT and CDR2 YYREEE come from the germline V gene (reference sequence). The CDR3 totals 14 residues. This CDR3 is CASSLAQEQETQYF. CDR3 bases: TGTGCCAGCAGCTTGGCGCAGGAACAAGAGACCCAGTACTTC.

The CDR3 reads CASKASRDTEAFF. The CDR3 bases are TGTGCCAGCAAGGCCTCGCGGGACACTGAAGCTTTCTTT. The gene calls are TRBV6-1 and TRBJ1-1; the D is unclear. This CDR3 contains 13 residues. Germline CDR1 MNHNS, CDR2 SASEGT. The V end was cut by 7 bases, the J end by 3 bases, with 12 bases between.

V and J are TRBV7-8 and TRBJ1-6; TRBD1 aligns across 9 bases. After removal of 2 bases from V and 7 bases from J, the junction contained 3 bases not matched to a gene. CDR3 length: 15 residues. CDR1 is SGHVS and CDR2 is FQNEAQ in the germline V gene. Here the CDR3 reads CASSLRTGENSPLHF. The DNA for the CDR3 is TGTGCCAGCAGCTTAAGGACAGGGGAAAATTCACCCCTCCACTTT.

The chain joins TRBV4-3 to TRBJ2-7; TRBD1 agrees at 9 bases. The CDR3 is 15 residues long. Trimming took 4 bases from V and 1 from J; bases not matched to a gene: 5. CDR1 is LGHNA and CDR2 is YSLEER in the germline V gene. CDR3 residues: CASSLGTGPSYEQYF. Written as DNA, the CDR3 is TGCGCCAGCAGCCTTGGGACAGGGCCTTCCTACGAGCAGTACTTC.

This sequence joins TRBV6-1 and TRBJ2-7; no reliable D call. From germline, CDR1 is MNHNS and CDR2 SASEGT. The V end lost 1 base, the J end lost 4 bases, and 11 bases lay between the germline ends. The CDR3 is made up of 14 amino acids. CDR3 region: CASSEELPPYEQYF. CDR3 nucleotides: TGTGCCAGCAGTGAAGAGCTGCCCCCGTACGAGCAGTACTTC.

The V gene is TRBV6-1, the J gene TRBJ2-7; perhaps TRBD2 as D (6 bases). Trimming left V 6 bases short and J 0 bases short, with 9 bases between. The CDR3 consists of 13 residues. Germline CDR1 and CDR2: MNHNS and SASEGT. DNA of the CDR3: TGTGCCAGCAGGGGGGGTGGCTCCTACGAGCAGTACTTC. Protein: CASRGGGSYEQYF.

The chain links TRBV20-1 to TRBJ2-1; D possibly corresponds to TRBD1 (6 bases). Per the germline V gene, CDR1 is DFQATT and CDR2 is SNEGSKA (reference sequence). With 6 bases removed from V and 6 bases from J, the gap between germline ends came to 9 bases. This CDR3 is 11 amino acids long. CDR3 sequence (DNA): TGCAGTGCCTACAGGGTCAATGAGCAGTTCTTC. Its translation is CSAYRVNEQFF.